This passage covers 10 T cell receptor beta chains from one sample sequenced in a study of shared clonotypes between healthy human individuals. Produced via immunoSEQ multiplex PCR; TCRdb's table is partial and in-frame only. Here the sample spans about 300,000 clones, roughly 70% being singletons. The sequencing sample was made of memory CD4+ T cells sorted from blood. Described subset: CD45RA-negative fraction. The origin of the receptors is a man aged 30 to 39 in good health.

The chain couples TRBV18 to TRBJ2-2, with 9 bases that match TRBD1. V lost 3 bases to trimming and J lost 3 bases; unmatched junction nucleotides: 5. CDR3 length: 16 residues. CDR1 and CDR2 from the germline V gene are KGHSH and LQKENI. In DNA, the CDR3 is TGTGCCAGCTCACCTACAGGGGGCTGGGACACCGGGGAGCTGTTTTTT. The encoded protein is CASSPTGGWDTGELFF.

In DNA, the CDR3 is TGCGCCAGCAGCAGGATGGCCTCTGGGGCCAACGTCCTGACTTTC. This sequence encodes CASSRMASGANVLTF. The J gene is TRBJ2-6, the V gene TRBV5-1; D is unclear. Germline CDR1 is SGHRS and CDR2 is YFSETQ. This CDR3 has 15 amino acids. The V gene lost 4 bases and the J gene lost 0 bases, with 8 bases spanning the gap. The whole variable domain, remainder taken from reference TRBV5-1 and TRBJ2-6, is KAGVTQTPRYLIKTRGQQVTLSCSPISGHRSVSWYQQTPGQGLQFLFEYFSETQRNKGNFPGRFSGRQFSNSRSEMNVSTLELGDSALYLCASSRMASGANVLTFGAGSRLTVL.

The chain joins TRBV11-2 to TRBJ1-4; D might be TRBD1 (5 bases). This CDR3 has 15 amino acids. With 5 bases removed from V and 8 bases from J, the gap between germline ends came to 18 bases. Germline CDR1 reads SGHAT; CDR2 reads FQNNGV. The CDR3 coding sequence is TGTGCCAGCAGCCCAGCGGGGCAGGGAGGGGAAAAACTGTTTTTT. Translated: CASSPAGQGGEKLFF.

The chain has TRBV5-8 and TRBJ2-1; D is uncertain. Germline V CDR1 and CDR2: SGHTS, YDEGEE. This CDR3 has 13 amino acids. Trimming took 4 bases from V and 9 from J, leaving 14 bases between them. The CDR3 region is CASSSIRAGEQFF. DNA of the CDR3: TGTGCCAGCAGCAGCATAAGAGCCGGTGAGCAGTTCTTC.

This chain links TRBV29-1 with TRBJ1-3; 8 bases align to TRBD1. Per germline, CDR1 SQVTM and CDR2 ANQGSEA. The V gene end was trimmed by 2 bases and the J gene end by 4 bases; junction bases not matched to a gene: 1. The CDR3 sequence is 13 residues long. The chain's CDR3 is CSVEQGAGNTIYF. The CDR3 coding sequence is TGCAGCGTTGAACAGGGGGCAGGAAACACCATATATTTT.

V usage is TRBV11-3 and J usage is TRBJ2-1, with 8 bases aligning to TRBD2. Germline assignment: CDR1 SGHNT and CDR2 YENEEA. The V gene end was trimmed by 2 bases and the J gene end by 12 bases; junction bases not matched to a gene: 6. This CDR3 region has 13 residues. The CDR3 protein is CASSLNAGRGQFF. CDR3 bases: TGTGCCAGCAGCTTAAACGCCGGGAGGGGGCAGTTCTTC.

The chain is built from TRBV29-1 and TRBJ2-1; 10 positions match TRBD1. Germline V gene sequence: CDR1 SQVTM, CDR2 ANQGSEA. The CDR3 is made up of 12 amino acids. The V segment lost 4 bases and the J segment 9 bases; nucleotides outside the gene matches: 3. DNA of the CDR3: TGCAGCGTTGGACAGGGGGCCGTTGAGCAGTTCTTC. Translating gives CSVGQGAVEQFF.

This clone appeared many times. The chain joins TRBV5-1 to TRBJ2-1; D is perhaps TRBD2 (5 bases). Trimming stripped 6 bases from V and 8 bases from J, with 18 bases between. Germline lookup yields CDR1 SGHRS and CDR2 YFSETQ. The CDR3 has 14 amino acids. This CDR3 reads CASTVGILGDEQFF. CDR3 DNA: TGCGCCAGCACGGTCGGTATCCTCGGGGATGAGCAGTTCTTC. Drawing the rest from reference TRBV5-1 and TRBJ2-1, the complete variable domain is KAGVTQTPRYLIKTRGQQVTLSCSPISGHRSVSWYQQTPGQGLQFLFEYFSETQRNKGNFPGRFSGRQFSNSRSEMNVSTLELGDSALYLCASTVGILGDEQFFGPGTRLTVL.

V usage is TRBV5-4 and J usage is TRBJ2-2, with D perhaps matching TRBD2 (5 bases). Germline V lookup: CDR1 SGHNT, CDR2 YYREEE (reference sequence). The V gene lost 4 bases and the J gene lost 4 bases, with 11 bases spanning the gap. This CDR3 is built from 14 residues. The CDR3 DNA follows: TGTGCCAGCAGCCCCCAAGGGAGCACCGGGGAGCTGTTTTTT. Translating it yields CASSPQGSTGELFF.

V usage is TRBV6-1 and J usage is TRBJ2-3, with 8 bases fitting TRBD2. Germline values: CDR1 MNHNS, CDR2 SASEGT. CDR3 length: 14 amino acids. The V segment lost 5 bases and the J segment 4 bases; nucleotides outside the gene matches: 5. The CDR3 is CASSRREASDTQYF. The DNA of the CDR3 is TGTGCCAGCAGTCGGCGGGAGGCTTCAGATACGCAGTATTTT.